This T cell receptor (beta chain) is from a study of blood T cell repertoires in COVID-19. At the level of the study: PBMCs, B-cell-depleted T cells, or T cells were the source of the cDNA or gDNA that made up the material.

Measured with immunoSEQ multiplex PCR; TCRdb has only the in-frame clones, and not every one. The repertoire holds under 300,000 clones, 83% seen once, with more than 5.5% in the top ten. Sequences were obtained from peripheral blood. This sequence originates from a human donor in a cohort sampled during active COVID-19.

CDR3: CASSARGHEQFF. CDR3 bases: TGTGCCAGTAGTGCCAGGGGACATGAGCAGTTCTTC. The chain employs TRBV19 and TRBJ2-1; maybe TRBD1 (6 bases). CDR1 and CDR2 from the germline V gene are LNHDA and SQIVND (reference sequence). V was trimmed by 5 bases and J by 8 bases, leaving 10 bases between them. The CDR3 is made up of 12 amino acids.